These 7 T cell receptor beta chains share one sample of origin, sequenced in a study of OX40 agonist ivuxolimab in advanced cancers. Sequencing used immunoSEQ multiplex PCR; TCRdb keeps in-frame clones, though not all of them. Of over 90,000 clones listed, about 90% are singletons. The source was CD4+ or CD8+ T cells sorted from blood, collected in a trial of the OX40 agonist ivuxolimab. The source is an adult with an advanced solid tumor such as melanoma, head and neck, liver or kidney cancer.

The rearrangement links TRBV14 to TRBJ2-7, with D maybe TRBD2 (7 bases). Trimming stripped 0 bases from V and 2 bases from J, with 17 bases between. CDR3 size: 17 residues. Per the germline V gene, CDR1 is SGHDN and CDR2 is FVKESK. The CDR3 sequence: CASSQDRGQGRAYEQYF. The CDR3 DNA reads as TGTGCCAGCAGCCAAGATCGAGGGCAGGGGAGGGCCTACGAGCAGTACTTC.

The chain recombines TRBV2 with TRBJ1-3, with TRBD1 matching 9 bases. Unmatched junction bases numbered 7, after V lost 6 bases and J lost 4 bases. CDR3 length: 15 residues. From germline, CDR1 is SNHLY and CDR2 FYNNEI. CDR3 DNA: TGTGCCAGCAGGAGGACAGGGGCACGGGGAAACACCATATATTTT. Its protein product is CASRRTGARGNTIYF.

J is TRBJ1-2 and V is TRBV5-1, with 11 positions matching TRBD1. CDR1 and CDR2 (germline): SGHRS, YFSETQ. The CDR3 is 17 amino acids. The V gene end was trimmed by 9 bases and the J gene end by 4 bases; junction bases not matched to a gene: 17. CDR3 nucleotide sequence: TGCGCCACCCATACGGGGGGACAGGGGGACCTCCGCTATGGCTACACCTTC. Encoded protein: CATHTGGQGDLRYGYTF.

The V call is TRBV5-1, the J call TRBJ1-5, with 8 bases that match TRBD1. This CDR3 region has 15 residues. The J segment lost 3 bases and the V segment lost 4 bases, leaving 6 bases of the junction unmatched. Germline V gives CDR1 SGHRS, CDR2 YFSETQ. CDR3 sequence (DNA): TGCGCCAGCAGCGTAGGGACAGGCTTCAATCAGCCCCAGCATTTT. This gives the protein CASSVGTGFNQPQHF.

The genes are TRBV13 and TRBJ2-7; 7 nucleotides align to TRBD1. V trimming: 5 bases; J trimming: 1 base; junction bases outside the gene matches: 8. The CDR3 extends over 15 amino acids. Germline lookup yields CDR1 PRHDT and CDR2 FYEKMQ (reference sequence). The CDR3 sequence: CASSHGNRGSYEQYF. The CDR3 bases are TGTGCCAGCAGCCACGGGAACAGGGGTTCCTACGAGCAGTACTTC. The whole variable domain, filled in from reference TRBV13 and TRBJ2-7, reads AAGVIQSPRHLIKEKRETATLKCYPIPRHDTVYWYQQGPGQDPQFLISFYEKMQSDKGSIPDRFSAQQFSDYHSELNMSSLELGDSALYFCASSHGNRGSYEQYFGPGTRLTVT.

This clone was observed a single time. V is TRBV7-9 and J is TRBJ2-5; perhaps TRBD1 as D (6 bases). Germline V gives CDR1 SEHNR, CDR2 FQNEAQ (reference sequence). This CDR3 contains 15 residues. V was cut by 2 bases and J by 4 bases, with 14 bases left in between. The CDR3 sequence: CASSLNGQKGETQYF. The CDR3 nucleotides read TGTGCCAGCAGCTTAAACGGACAGAAGGGAGAGACCCAGTACTTC.

CDR3 DNA: TGTGCCTGGAAATTAGGAGAATCCTACGAGCAGTACTTC. Amino acid sequence: CAWKLGESYEQYF. The V and J genes are TRBV30 and TRBJ2-7; D unclear. The V end was cut by 4 bases, the J end by 1 base, with 11 bases between. The V gene's germline CDR1 is GTSNPN and CDR2 SVGIG (reference sequence). CDR3 length: 13 amino acids.